Each of the 21 T cell receptor beta chains below was sequenced from the same sample in a study of CD8 T cells in Susac syndrome. A quantity of about 0.5 to 1 ug RNA underwent reverse transcription using random hexamers. Each CDR3 protein is one row after TCRdb ran MiXCR on the immunoSEQ multiplex PCR reads. The data hold some 200,000 distinct CDR3 sequences, with around nine tenths observed a single time. The sequencing sample was made of CD8+ T cells from PBMCs. The source of these receptors is a human donor with multiple sclerosis.

This clonotype was observed a single time. The genes are TRBV5-1 and TRBJ1-1; D is uncertain. In germline, CDR1 is SGHRS, CDR2 YFSETQ. CDR3 length: 17 amino acids. The ends were cut back, 6 bases at V and 0 bases at J, with 21 bases in the middle. This chain's CDR3 is CASTKPPVLSLNTEAFF. The CDR3 DNA reads TGCGCCAGCACTAAACCCCCCGTCTTGTCCCTGAACACTGAAGCTTTCTTT.

This chain joins TRBV19 and TRBJ2-7; TRBD2 aligns across 13 bases. CDR1 and CDR2 (germline): LNHDA, SQIVND (reference sequence). V was pared by 5 bases and J by 5 bases, with 6 bases of the junction left unmatched. The CDR3 is 15 amino acids. DNA of the CDR3: TGTGCCAGTAGTCCCGGACTAGCGGGAGTTCACGAGCAGTACTTC. It yields the protein CASSPGLAGVHEQYF.

The chain carries TRBV10-3 and TRBJ2-7; a weak D match, TRBD2 (6 bases). Between the trimmed V and J ends, which lost 4 bases and 3 bases, there was a span of 13 bases. In germline, CDR1 is ENHRY, CDR2 SYGVKD. This CDR3 region has 14 residues. CDR3 in amino acids: CAISGGDGSYEQYF. In nucleotides, the CDR3 is TGTGCCATCAGTGGAGGGGACGGGAGCTACGAGCAGTACTTC.

The chain uses TRBV30 and TRBJ2-1, with TRBD2 matching over 8 bases. The CDR3 is made up of 17 amino acids. Trimming took 0 bases from V and 6 from J; bases not matched to a gene: 13. CDR1 GTSNPN and CDR2 SVGIG come from the germline V gene (reference sequence). CDR3 region: CAWSVASGWPGSNEQFF. The CDR3 DNA reads TGTGCCTGGAGTGTCGCTAGCGGGTGGCCCGGGAGCAATGAGCAGTTCTTC.

V usage is TRBV7-3 and J usage is TRBJ2-1, with D perhaps matching TRBD1 or TRBD2 (5 bases each). The ends were cut back, 1 base at V and 7 bases at J, with 11 bases in the middle. This CDR3 has 14 residues. The V gene's germline CDR1 is SGHTA and CDR2 FQGTGA. The CDR3 sequence: CASSLIGERNEQFF. As DNA, the CDR3 is TGTGCCAGCAGCTTAATAGGGGAGAGAAATGAGCAGTTCTTC.

The rearrangement links TRBV7-8 to TRBJ2-5; maybe TRBD2 (6 bases). Germline CDR1 is SGHVS and CDR2 is FQNEAQ. The V and J ends lost 4 bases and 12 bases respectively, with 12 bases between them. The CDR3 loop spans 11 amino acids. The CDR3 DNA is TGTGCCAGCAGCTCCCGGGACTTTAAGTACTTC. This sequence encodes CASSSRDFKYF.

The chain recombines TRBV30 with TRBJ1-3, with D perhaps matching TRBD1 (5 bases). Germline-derived CDR1 and CDR2 are GTSNPN and SVGIG (reference sequence). V lost 4 bases, J lost 0 bases, and 19 bases lay in between. CDR3 length: 17 residues. This CDR3 reads CAWNPLGTPSSGNTIYF. DNA for the CDR3: TGTGCCTGGAACCCCTTGGGGACGCCCAGCTCTGGAAACACCATATATTTT.

V and J are TRBV4-3 and TRBJ2-1, with TRBD1 identical over 8 bases. CDR3 size: 17 residues. In germline, CDR1 is LGHNA, CDR2 YSLEER. After removal of 0 bases from V and 5 bases from J, the junction contained 9 bases not matched to a gene. The CDR3 reads CASSQDPPGQVDNEQFF. As DNA, the CDR3 is TGCGCCAGCAGCCAAGACCCTCCGGGACAGGTTGACAATGAGCAGTTCTTC.

The gene calls are TRBV30 and TRBJ2-2; TRBD1 might be the D (6 bases). This CDR3 region has 15 residues. Germline V gene sequence: CDR1 GTSNPN, CDR2 SVGIG (reference sequence). V shed 0 bases and J shed 5 bases, with 13 bases lying between them. In nucleotides, the CDR3 is TGTGCCTGGAGTGTAGGGCAGGGGCCAACCGGGGAGCTGTTTTTT. The encoded protein is CAWSVGQGPTGELFF.

The chain links TRBV24-1 to TRBJ1-2, with 7 bases aligning to TRBD1. The junction had 7 bases not matched to a gene; V was cut back by 0 bases and J by 4 bases. This CDR3 has 16 residues. In germline, CDR1 is KGHDR, CDR2 SFDVKD. The CDR3 sequence is CATSDLAGQSPYGYTF. Here the CDR3 DNA reads TGTGCCACCAGTGATTTGGCGGGACAGAGTCCCTATGGCTACACCTTC.

V and J are TRBV4-2 and TRBJ2-4; maybe TRBD1 (6 bases). The CDR3 spans 15 residues. Germline CDR1 and CDR2: LGHNA and YNFKEQ. V lost 0 bases and J 8 bases, leaving 14 bases between the germline ends. CDR3 amino acids: CASSQDRGRQDIQYF. DNA of the CDR3: TGTGCCAGCAGCCAAGATCGAGGAAGACAGGACATTCAGTACTTC.

The rearrangement joins TRBV28 to TRBJ2-5, with 7 nucleotides matching TRBD1. The V segment lost 6 bases and the J segment 3 bases; nucleotides outside the gene matches: 4. This CDR3 has 13 amino acids. Germline lookup yields CDR1 MDHEN and CDR2 SYDVKM. The CDR3 is CASRPQGKETQYF. As DNA, the CDR3 is TGTGCCAGCAGACCACAGGGGAAAGAGACCCAGTACTTC.

This clonotype turned up a few times. The chain carries TRBV27 and TRBJ2-7; 7 bases fit TRBD2. Per the germline V gene, CDR1 is MNHEY and CDR2 is SMNVEV (reference sequence). CDR3 length: 11 residues. Trimming removed 8 bases from V and 4 bases from J; junction bases left unmatched: 2. The CDR3 is CASQRGYEQYF. The DNA of the CDR3 is TGTGCCAGCCAGCGGGGTTACGAGCAGTACTTC.

The CDR3, as DNA: TGTGCCAGCAGTACGGACAGGGCCCCGAACACCGGGGAGCTGTTTTTT. This gives the protein CASSTDRAPNTGELFF. This chain joins TRBV6-1 and TRBJ2-2; 8 positions match TRBD1. V shed 5 bases and J 0 bases; nucleotides not matched to a gene: 5. Germline CDR1 MNHNS, CDR2 SASEGT. This CDR3 comprises 16 residues.

The chain recombines TRBV20-1 with TRBJ2-7; 10 bases are a match to TRBD1. With V trimmed by 0 bases and J by 5 bases, 7 bases remained unmatched. This CDR3 region has 15 residues. Per the germline V gene, CDR1 is DFQATT and CDR2 is SNEGSKA (reference sequence). The CDR3 region is CSARDGDRGDDEQYF. The DNA of the CDR3 is TGCAGTGCTAGAGACGGGGACAGGGGAGACGACGAGCAGTACTTC.

The rearrangement uses TRBV7-9 and TRBJ2-7; 7 positions match TRBD1. The CDR3 is made up of 14 amino acids. CDR1 and CDR2 (germline): SEHNR, FQNEAQ (reference sequence). With 5 bases clipped from V and 1 base from J, the junction kept 5 bases outside the gene matches. This CDR3 reads CASSPRDRSYEQYF. The CDR3 coding sequence is TGTGCCAGCAGCCCCCGGGACAGATCCTACGAGCAGTACTTC.

V is TRBV2 and J is TRBJ2-7, with 9 bases identical to TRBD1. Germline V gives CDR1 SNHLY, CDR2 FYNNEI. The CDR3 consists of 14 residues. The trim removed 2 bases at V and 5 bases at J, leaving 4 bases unmatched. CDR3 DNA: TGTGCCAGCAGTGAATGGGGACAGGGCAACGAGCAGTACTTC. The encoded protein is CASSEWGQGNEQYF.

The chain joins TRBV4-1 to TRBJ2-7; 8 bases are shared with TRBD1. Per the germline V gene, CDR1 is MGHRA and CDR2 is YSYEKL. This CDR3 spans 15 amino acids. Trimming at V came to 4 bases and at J to 5 bases, leaving 10 bases not matched to a gene. The CDR3: CASSRPGQDLHEQYF. CDR3 coding DNA: TGCGCCAGCAGCCGTCCGGGACAGGATTTACACGAGCAGTACTTC.

V and J are TRBV12-3 or TRBV12-4 and TRBJ1-3; D not resolved. Trimming took 3 bases from V and 0 from J, leaving 6 bases between them. The CDR3 is made up of 14 amino acids. In DNA, the CDR3 is TGTGCCAGCAGTTTTTCGGTCTCTGGAAACACCATATATTTT. Protein sequence: CASSFSVSGNTIYF.

In its sample, this clonotype was seen a few times. The chain employs TRBV9 and TRBJ1-4; D might be TRBD1 (5 bases). The CDR3 has 15 residues. CDR1 and CDR2 (germline): SGDLS, YYNGEE. V lost 0 bases, J lost 6 bases, and 12 bases lay in between. CDR3 nucleotide sequence: TGTGCCAGCAGCGTAGCGGGGACGAGGTATGAAAAACTGTTTTTT. Protein sequence: CASSVAGTRYEKLFF.

The rearrangement uses TRBV6-6 and TRBJ2-7; D not resolved. The CDR3 spans 11 residues. V was clipped by 8 bases and J by 4 bases, with 9 bases between them. CDR1 is MNHNY, CDR2 SVGAGI, per germline (reference sequence). For the CDR3, the DNA is TGTGCCAGCGGAAGAAGTTACGAGCAGTACTTC. It is translated as CASGRSYEQYF.